The clone carrying this T cell receptor (beta chain) was found once. Its antigen is currently unknown. Repertoires were generated with immunoSEQ multiplex PCR, while TCRdb's copy carries only in-frame clones and drops some. The profile shows about 71,000 clones, approximately 78% of them singletons. This specimen belongs to a study of OX40 agonist ivuxolimab in advanced cancers. Study conclusions and caveats: Certain nonresponders likewise exhibited a low normalized T-cell clonal expansion. Expanded peripheral T cell antigen specificity was not determined. Relative to CD4+ cells, CD8+ T cells on average had more expanded clones.

This sequence was found in an adult with an advanced solid tumor such as melanoma, head and neck, liver or kidney cancer. The specimen was CD4+ or CD8+ T cells sorted from blood, collected in a trial of the OX40 agonist ivuxolimab.

CDR3 bases: TGTGCCAGCAGCTTCGGACAGGGAGTCGAGCAGTACTTC. Its protein is CASSFGQGVEQYF. The chain is built from TRBV5-4 and TRBJ2-7; TRBD1 matches 8 bases. The V segment lost 2 bases and the J segment 6 bases; nucleotides outside the gene matches: 4. The CDR3 consists of 13 residues. Germline CDR1 is SGHNT and CDR2 is YYREEE (reference sequence).